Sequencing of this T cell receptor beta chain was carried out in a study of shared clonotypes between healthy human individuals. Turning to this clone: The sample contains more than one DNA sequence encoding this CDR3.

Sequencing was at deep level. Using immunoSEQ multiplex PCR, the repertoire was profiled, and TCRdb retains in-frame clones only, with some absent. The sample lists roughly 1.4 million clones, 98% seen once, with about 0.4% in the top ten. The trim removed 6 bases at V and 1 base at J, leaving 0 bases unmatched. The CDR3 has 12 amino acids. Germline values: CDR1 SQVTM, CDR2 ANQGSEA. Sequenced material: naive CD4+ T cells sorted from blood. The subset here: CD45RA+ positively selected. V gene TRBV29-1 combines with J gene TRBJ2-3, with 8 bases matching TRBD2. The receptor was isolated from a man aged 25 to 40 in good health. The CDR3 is CSVTSGTDTQYF. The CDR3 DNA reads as TGCAGCGTGACTAGCGGCACAGATACGCAGTATTTT.